This T cell receptor beta chain emerged from a study of T cell responses to AZD1222 COVID-19 vaccine. Study-level results: Among the donors, most were white British and more were female, and clonal diversity was possibly underestimated.

The CDR3 runs 14 residues. The germline CDR1 and CDR2 sequences are MNHEY and SVGAGI. V was trimmed by 3 bases and J by 6 bases, leaving 12 bases between them. Remarks on this clone: Its target is unknown.

TCRdb's table, derived via immunoSEQ multiplex PCR, lists solely in-frame clones and lacks some. The sample holds tens of thousands of clones, roughly 89% seen once. The material was peripheral blood, obtained on day 0 of AZD1222 vaccination. The rearrangement uses TRBV6-5 and TRBJ1-5; D ambiguous. The receptor's source is an adult in good health. The CDR3 DNA sequence: TGTGCCAGCAGTTATGGGCGGGGAGGTCAGCCCCAGCATTTT. Translating it yields CASSYGRGGQPQHF.